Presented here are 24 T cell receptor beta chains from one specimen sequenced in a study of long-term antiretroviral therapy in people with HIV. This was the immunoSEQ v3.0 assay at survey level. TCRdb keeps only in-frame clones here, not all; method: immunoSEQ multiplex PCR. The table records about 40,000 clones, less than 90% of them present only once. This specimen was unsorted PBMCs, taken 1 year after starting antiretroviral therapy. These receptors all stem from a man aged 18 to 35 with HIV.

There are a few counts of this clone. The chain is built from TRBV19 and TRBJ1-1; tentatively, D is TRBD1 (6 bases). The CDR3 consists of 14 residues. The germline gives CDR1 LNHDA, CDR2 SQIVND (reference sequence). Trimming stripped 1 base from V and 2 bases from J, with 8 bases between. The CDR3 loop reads CASSIVDSNTEAFF. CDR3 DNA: TGTGCCAGTAGTATAGTGGACAGCAACACTGAAGCTTTCTTT.

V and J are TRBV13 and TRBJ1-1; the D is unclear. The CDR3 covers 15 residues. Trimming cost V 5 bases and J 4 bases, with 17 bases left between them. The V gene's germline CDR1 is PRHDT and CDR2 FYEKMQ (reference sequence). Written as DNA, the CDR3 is TGTGCCAGCAGCACACGGACCGCTGGAAGCACTGAAGCTTTCTTT. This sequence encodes CASSTRTAGSTEAFF.

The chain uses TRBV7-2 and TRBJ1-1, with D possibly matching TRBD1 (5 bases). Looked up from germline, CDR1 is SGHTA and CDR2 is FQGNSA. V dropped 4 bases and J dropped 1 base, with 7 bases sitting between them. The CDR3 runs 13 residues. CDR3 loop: CASSWGRNTEAFF. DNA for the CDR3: TGTGCCAGCAGCTGGGGACGGAACACTGAAGCTTTCTTT. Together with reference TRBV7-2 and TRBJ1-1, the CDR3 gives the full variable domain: GAGVSQSPSNKVTEKGKDVELRCDPISGHTALYWYRQSLGQGLEFLIYFQGNSAPDKSGLPSDRFSAERTGGSVSTLTIQRTQQEDSAVYLCASSWGRNTEAFFGQGTRLTVV.

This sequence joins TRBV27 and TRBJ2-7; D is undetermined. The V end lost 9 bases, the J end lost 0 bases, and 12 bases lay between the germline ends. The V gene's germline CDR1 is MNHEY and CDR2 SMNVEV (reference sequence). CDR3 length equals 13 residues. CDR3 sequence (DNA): TGTGCCAGTTCGGGCCTGAGCTCCTACGAGCAGTACTTC. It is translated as CASSGLSSYEQYF.

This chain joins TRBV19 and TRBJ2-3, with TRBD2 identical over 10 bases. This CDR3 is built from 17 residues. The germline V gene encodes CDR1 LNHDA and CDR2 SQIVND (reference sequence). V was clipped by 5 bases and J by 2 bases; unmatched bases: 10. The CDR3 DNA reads TGTGCCAGTAGTTCCCCGCCTAGCGGGGGCCTCACAGATACGCAGTATTTT. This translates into CASSSPPSGGLTDTQYF. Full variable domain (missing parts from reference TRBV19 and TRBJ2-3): DGGITQSPKYLFRKEGQNVTLSCEQNLNHDAMYWYRQDPGQGLRLIYYSQIVNDFQKGDIAEGYSVSREKKESFPLTVTSAQKNPTAFYLCASSSPPSGGLTDTQYFGPGTRLTVL.

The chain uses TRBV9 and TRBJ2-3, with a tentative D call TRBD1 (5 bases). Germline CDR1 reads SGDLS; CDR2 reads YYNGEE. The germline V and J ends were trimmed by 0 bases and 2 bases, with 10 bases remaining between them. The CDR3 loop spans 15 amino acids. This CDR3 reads CASSVDGRATDTQYF. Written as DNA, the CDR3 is TGTGCCAGCAGCGTAGACGGCAGGGCCACAGATACGCAGTATTTT.

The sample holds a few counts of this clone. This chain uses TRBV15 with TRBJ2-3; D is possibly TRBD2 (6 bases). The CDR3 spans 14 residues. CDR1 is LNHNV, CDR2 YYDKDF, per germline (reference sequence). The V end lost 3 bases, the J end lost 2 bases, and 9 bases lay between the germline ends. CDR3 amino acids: CATSSSGITDTQYF. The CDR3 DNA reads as TGTGCCACCAGCAGTAGCGGAATCACAGATACGCAGTATTTT.

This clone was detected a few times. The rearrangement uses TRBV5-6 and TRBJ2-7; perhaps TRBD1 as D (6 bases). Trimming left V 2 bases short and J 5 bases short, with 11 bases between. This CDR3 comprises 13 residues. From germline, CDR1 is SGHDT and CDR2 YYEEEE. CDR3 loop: CASSLNRVHEQYF. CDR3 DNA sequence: TGTGCCAGCAGCTTAAACAGGGTCCACGAGCAGTACTTC. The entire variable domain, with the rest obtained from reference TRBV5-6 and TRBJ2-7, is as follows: DAGVTQSPTHLIKTRGQQVTLRCSPKSGHDTVSWYQQALGQGPQFIFQYYEEEERQRGNFPDRFSGHQFPNYSSELNVNALLLGDSALYLCASSLNRVHEQYFGPGTRLTVT.

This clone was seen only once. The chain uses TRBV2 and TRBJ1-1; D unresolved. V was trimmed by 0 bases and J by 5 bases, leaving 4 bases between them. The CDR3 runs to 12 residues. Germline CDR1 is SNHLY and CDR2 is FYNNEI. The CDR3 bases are TGTGCCAGCAGTGAAGCAGGTACTGAAGCTTTCTTT. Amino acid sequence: CASSEAGTEAFF. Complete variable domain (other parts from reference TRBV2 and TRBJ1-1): EPEVTQTPSHQVTQMGQEVILRCVPISNHLYFYWYRQILGQKVEFLVSFYNNEISEKSEIFDDQFSVERPDGSNFTLKIRSTKLEDSAMYFCASSEAGTEAFFGQGTRLTVV.

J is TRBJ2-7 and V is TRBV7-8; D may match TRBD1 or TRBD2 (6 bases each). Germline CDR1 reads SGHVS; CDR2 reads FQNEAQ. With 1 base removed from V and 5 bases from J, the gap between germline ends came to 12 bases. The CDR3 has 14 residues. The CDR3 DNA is TGTGCCAGCAGCTTAGTTGAGGGGGGCAACGAGCAGTACTTC. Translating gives CASSLVEGGNEQYF.

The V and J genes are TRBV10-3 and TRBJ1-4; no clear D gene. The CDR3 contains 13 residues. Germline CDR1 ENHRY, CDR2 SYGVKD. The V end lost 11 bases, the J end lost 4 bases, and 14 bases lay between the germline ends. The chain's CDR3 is CAVAPGVNEKLFF. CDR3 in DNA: TGTGCCGTCGCTCCAGGAGTTAATGAAAAACTGTTTTTT.

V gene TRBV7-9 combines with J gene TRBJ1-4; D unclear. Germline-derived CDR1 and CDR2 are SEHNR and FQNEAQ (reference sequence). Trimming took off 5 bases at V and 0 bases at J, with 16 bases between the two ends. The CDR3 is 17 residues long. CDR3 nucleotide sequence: TGTGCCAGCAGCCAGCAGAGAGTTCGGACAACTAATGAAAAACTGTTTTTT. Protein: CASSQQRVRTTNEKLFF.

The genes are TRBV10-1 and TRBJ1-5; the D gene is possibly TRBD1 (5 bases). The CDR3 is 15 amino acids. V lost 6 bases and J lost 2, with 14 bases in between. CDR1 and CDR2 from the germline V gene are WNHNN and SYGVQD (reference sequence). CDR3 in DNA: TGCGCCAGCAGGGCAGGGAGAATAGGCAATCAGCCCCAGCATTTT. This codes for CASRAGRIGNQPQHF.

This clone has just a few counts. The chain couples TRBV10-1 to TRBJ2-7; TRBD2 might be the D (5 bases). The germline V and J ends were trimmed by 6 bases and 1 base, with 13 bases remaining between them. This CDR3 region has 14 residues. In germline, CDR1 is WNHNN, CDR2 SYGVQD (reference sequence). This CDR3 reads CASSPGIASYEQYF. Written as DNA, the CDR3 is TGCGCCAGCAGCCCCGGGATTGCATCCTACGAGCAGTACTTC.

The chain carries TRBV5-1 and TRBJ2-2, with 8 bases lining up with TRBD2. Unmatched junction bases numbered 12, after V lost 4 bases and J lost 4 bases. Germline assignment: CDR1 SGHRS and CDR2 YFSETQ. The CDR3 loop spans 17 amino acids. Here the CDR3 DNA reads TGCGCCAGCAGCCCCCGTTGGAGCGGGGGTCCCACCGGGGAGCTGTTTTTT. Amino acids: CASSPRWSGGPTGELFF.

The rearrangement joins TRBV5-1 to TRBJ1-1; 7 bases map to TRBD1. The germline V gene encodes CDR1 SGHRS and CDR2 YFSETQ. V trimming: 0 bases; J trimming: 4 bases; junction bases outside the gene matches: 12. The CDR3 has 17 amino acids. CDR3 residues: CASSLVYKGADGTEAFF. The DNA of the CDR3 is TGCGCCAGCAGCTTGGTCTACAAGGGGGCGGATGGCACTGAAGCTTTCTTT.

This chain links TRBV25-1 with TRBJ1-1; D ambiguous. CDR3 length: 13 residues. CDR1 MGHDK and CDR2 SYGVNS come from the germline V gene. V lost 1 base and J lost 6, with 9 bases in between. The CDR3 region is CASSEWGGAEAFF. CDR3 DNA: TGTGCCAGCAGTGAATGGGGAGGCGCTGAAGCTTTCTTT.

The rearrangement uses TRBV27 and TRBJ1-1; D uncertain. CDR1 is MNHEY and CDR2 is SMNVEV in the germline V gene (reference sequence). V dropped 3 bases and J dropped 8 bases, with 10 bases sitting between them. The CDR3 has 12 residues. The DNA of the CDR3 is TGTGCCAGCAGTTTGGGATCCCTAGAAGCTTTCTTT. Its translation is CASSLGSLEAFF.

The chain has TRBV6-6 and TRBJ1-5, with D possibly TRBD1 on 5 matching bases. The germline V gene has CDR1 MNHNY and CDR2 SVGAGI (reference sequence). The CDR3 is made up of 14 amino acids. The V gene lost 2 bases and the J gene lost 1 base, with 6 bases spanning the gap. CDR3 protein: CASSYEGSNQPQHF. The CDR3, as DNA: TGTGCCAGCAGTTACGAGGGGAGCAATCAGCCCCAGCATTTT.

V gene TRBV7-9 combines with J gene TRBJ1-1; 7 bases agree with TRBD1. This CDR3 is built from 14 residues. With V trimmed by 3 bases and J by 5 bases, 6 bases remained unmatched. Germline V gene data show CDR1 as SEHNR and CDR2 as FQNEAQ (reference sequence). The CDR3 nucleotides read TGTGCCAGCAGCTTCAGGTCAGGGGGGACTGAAGCTTTCTTT. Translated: CASSFRSGGTEAFF.

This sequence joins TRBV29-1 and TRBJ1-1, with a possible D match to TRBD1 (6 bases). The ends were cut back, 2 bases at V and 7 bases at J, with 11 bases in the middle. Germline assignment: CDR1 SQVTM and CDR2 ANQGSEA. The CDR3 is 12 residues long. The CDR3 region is CSVERGGVEAFF. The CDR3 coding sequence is TGCAGCGTTGAAAGGGGGGGGGTTGAAGCTTTCTTT.

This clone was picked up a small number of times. CDR3 nucleotides: TGTGCCAGCAGCCGCCGGACAGGACGGACCGGGGAGCTGTTTTTT. Protein product: CASSRRTGRTGELFF. The chain employs TRBV5-6 and TRBJ2-2; 7 nucleotides agree with TRBD1. J lost 5 bases, V lost 4 bases, and 8 bases had no gene match. This CDR3 is built from 15 residues. The germline V gene has CDR1 SGHDT and CDR2 YYEEEE.

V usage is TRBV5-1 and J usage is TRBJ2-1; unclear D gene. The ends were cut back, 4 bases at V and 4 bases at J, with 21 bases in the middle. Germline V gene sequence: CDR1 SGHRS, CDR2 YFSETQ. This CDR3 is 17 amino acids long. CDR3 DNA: TGCGCCAGCAGCAGCTTCGTTACGGGCGGATCTTACAATGAGCAGTTCTTC. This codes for CASSSFVTGGSYNEQFF.

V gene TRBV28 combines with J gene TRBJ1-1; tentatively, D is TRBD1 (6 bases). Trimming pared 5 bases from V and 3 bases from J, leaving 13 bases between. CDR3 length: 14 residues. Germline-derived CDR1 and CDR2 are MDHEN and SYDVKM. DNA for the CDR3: TGTGCCAGCAGTCCGGACAGTTGGCACACTGAAGCTTTCTTT. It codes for CASSPDSWHTEAFF. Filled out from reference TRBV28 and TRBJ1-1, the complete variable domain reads DVKVTQSSRYLVKRTGEKVFLECVQDMDHENMFWYRQDPGLGLRLIYFSYDVKMKEKGDIPEGYSVSREKKERFSLILESASTNQTSMYLCASSPDSWHTEAFFGQGTRLTVV.